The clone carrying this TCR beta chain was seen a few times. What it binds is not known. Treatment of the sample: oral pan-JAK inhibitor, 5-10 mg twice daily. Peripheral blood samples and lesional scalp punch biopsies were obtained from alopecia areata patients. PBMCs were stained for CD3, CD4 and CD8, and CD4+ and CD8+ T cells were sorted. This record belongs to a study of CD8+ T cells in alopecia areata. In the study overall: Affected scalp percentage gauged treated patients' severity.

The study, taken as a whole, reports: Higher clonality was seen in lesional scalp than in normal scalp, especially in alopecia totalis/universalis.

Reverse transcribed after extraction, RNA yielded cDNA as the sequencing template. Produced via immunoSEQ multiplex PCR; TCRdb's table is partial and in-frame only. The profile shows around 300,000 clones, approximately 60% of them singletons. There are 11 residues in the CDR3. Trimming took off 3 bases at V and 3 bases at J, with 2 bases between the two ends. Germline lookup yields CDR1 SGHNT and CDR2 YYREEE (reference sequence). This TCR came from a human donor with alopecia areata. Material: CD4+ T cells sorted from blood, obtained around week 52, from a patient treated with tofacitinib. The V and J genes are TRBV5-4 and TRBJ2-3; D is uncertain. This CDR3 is CASSSTDTQYF. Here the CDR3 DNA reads TGTGCCAGCAGCTCAACAGATACGCAGTATTTT.